These T cell receptor beta chains were read from a single sample in a study of cytomegalovirus exposure and HLA in healthy donors. The method was immunoSEQ multiplex PCR; TCRdb's version includes in-frame clones alone and lacks a portion of them. The sample holds under 150,000 clones; approximately 61% are singletons and the top ten take roughly 1.6%. The sequenced sample was PBMCs. The receptors were sampled from a young man in good health and CMV-seropositive. Both conserved end residues are part of each CDR3. D genes are given only for firm matches. Size values are once, few and many counts, or a class for expanded clones, and some rows have none.

j_gene | abundance | v_gene | d_gene | CDR3aa | CDR3nt
TRBJ2-1 | few | TRBV11-1 | TRBD2 | CASSSRGGRAYNEQFF | TGTGCCAGCAGCTCCCGTGGCGGGAGGGCCTACAATGAGCAGTTCTTC
TRBJ1-2 | - | TRBV18 | TRBD1 | CASSFTNVGTGVGYTF | TGTGCCAGCTCATTCACCAACGTCGGGACAGGGGTGGGCTACACCTTC
TRBJ2-3 | - | TRBV27 | - | CASSFGAVVRADTQYF | TGTGCCAGCAGTTTCGGAGCGGTAGTCAGAGCAGATACGCAGTATTTT
TRBJ2-7 | few | TRBV19 | TRBD2 | CASSPAGWDYEQYF | TGTGCCAGTAGTCCAGCGGGGTGGGACTACGAGCAGTACTTC
TRBJ2-7 | - | TRBV11-1 | TRBD1 | CASRRQGSATEQYF | TGTGCCAGCCGTAGACAGGGTTCGGCTACCGAGCAGTACTTC
TRBJ1-3 | - | TRBV2 | TRBD1 | CATGQDGSGNTIYF | TGTGCCACGGGACAGGATGGCTCTGGAAACACCATATATTTT
TRBJ1-1 | few | TRBV27 | - | CASSYRRWDTEAFF | TGTGCCAGCAGCTACAGGCGATGGGACACTGAAGCTTTCTTT
TRBJ2-7 | - | TRBV10-3 | TRBD2 | CAIRTGVGREGLYEQYF | TGTGCCATCAGGACCGGTGTTGGGCGGGAGGGTTTGTACGAGCAGTACTTC
TRBJ2-5 | - | TRBV6-5 | - | CASGLRGHETQYF | TGTGCCAGCGGCCTCCGGGGACACGAGACCCAGTACTTC
TRBJ2-5 | few | TRBV23-1 | - | CASSQAQGLGQETQYF | TGCGCCAGCAGTCAAGCACAGGGCCTGGGGCAAGAGACCCAGTACTTC
TRBJ2-5 | - | TRBV5-1 | - | CASSLAGQDGQTQYF | TGCGCCAGCAGCTTGGCAGGGCAGGACGGTCAGACCCAGTACTTC
TRBJ1-2 | few | TRBV7-8 | TRBD1 | CASSPRDSTLYGYTF | TGTGCCAGCAGCCCCCGGGACAGCACCTTGTATGGCTACACCTTC
TRBJ2-1 | few | TRBV9 | - | CASSVDGAGYNEQFF | TGTGCCAGCAGCGTAGACGGGGCGGGGTACAATGAGCAGTTCTTC
TRBJ1-5 | - | TRBV28 | - | CASRGAGPGGNQPQHF | TGTGCCAGCAGGGGAGCTGGTCCGGGAGGCAATCAGCCCCAGCATTTT
TRBJ2-7 | - | TRBV5-1 | TRBD1 | CASSPNPGQGPYEQYF | TGCGCCAGCAGCCCCAACCCGGGACAGGGGCCGTACGAGCAGTACTTC
TRBJ2-7 | - | TRBV7-9 | - | CASSPRGRSEQYF | TGTGCCAGCAGCCCAAGGGGGAGATCCGAGCAGTACTTC
TRBJ2-7 | - | TRBV7-2 | TRBD1 | CASSLESGTGREQYF | TGTGCCAGCAGCTTAGAATCTGGGACAGGGAGGGAGCAGTACTTC
TRBJ2-7 | - | TRBV13 | - | CASSLGDLRYF | TGTGCCAGCAGCTTGGGGGACTTGAGGTACTTC
TRBJ2-2 | - | TRBV9 | TRBD2 | CASSVVSSGRTGELFF | TGTGCCAGCAGCGTAGTGAGTAGCGGGAGAACCGGGGAGCTGTTTTTT
TRBJ1-4 | - | TRBV18 | TRBD1 | CASSVNRGLNEKLFF | TGTGCCAGCTCCGTCAACAGGGGATTAAATGAAAAACTGTTTTTT
TRBJ1-2 | - | TRBV29-1 | TRBD1 | CSAPTGVAGYTF | TGCAGCGCCCCGACAGGGGTAGCTGGCTACACCTTC
TRBJ1-1 | few | TRBV6-4 | - | CASSNTLNTEAFF | TGTGCCAGCAGTAACACCTTGAACACTGAAGCTTTCTTT
TRBJ1-1 | few | TRBV11-2 | - | CASSLVRNTEAFF | TGTGCCAGCAGCTTAGTTAGGAACACTGAAGCTTTCTTT
TRBJ2-1 | - | TRBV6-5 | TRBD2 | CASNVASGSREQFF | TGTGCCAGCAACGTCGCTAGCGGGAGTAGGGAGCAGTTCTTC
TRBJ2-7 | - | TRBV10-3 | - | CATAGRGDIEQYF | TGTGCCACCGCCGGCAGGGGGGATATCGAGCAGTACTTC
TRBJ2-7 | once | TRBV7-3 | - | CASSLELYSYEQYF | TGTGCCAGCAGCTTAGAGCTCTACTCCTACGAGCAGTACTTC
TRBJ1-5 | - | TRBV9 | - | CASSVGGGGSLEPQHF | TGTGCCAGCAGCGTAGGTGGGGGGGGGTCACTGGAGCCCCAGCATTTT
TRBJ2-1 | - | TRBV28 | - | CATAGLWNEQFF | TGTGCCACCGCAGGGCTGTGGAATGAGCAGTTCTTC
TRBJ2-7 | - | TRBV4-2 | - | CASSQDPFVANEQYF | TGTGCCAGCAGCCAAGATCCCTTTGTAGCTAACGAGCAGTACTTC
TRBJ2-7 | - | TRBV19 | - | CATSTGTIYEQYF | TGTGCCACCAGCACCGGGACAATCTACGAGCAGTACTTC
TRBJ2-4 | once | TRBV28 | - | CASSLMSGPPGDIQYF | TGTGCCAGCAGTTTAATGAGCGGGCCACCCGGGGACATTCAGTACTTC
TRBJ2-2 | - | TRBV7-3 | TRBD1 | CASSFAPGQGALTGELFF | TGTGCCAGCAGCTTTGCCCCGGGACAGGGGGCGCTGACCGGGGAGCTGTTTTTT
TRBJ2-6 | - | TRBV28 | TRBD1 | CASDQGQRPTTF | TGTGCCAGCGACCAGGGACAGCGCCCAACGACTTTC
TRBJ2-1 | few | TRBV5-1 | TRBD2 | CASSLVLAEGNEQFF | TGCGCCAGCAGCTTGGTTCTAGCGGAGGGGAATGAGCAGTTCTTC
TRBJ2-2 | - | TRBV7-9 | TRBD1 | CASSARQGSVTGELFF | TGTGCCAGCAGCGCCCGACAGGGTTCGGTCACCGGGGAGCTGTTTTTT
TRBJ1-3 | once | TRBV5-8 | - | CASSLGQLSGNTIYF | TGTGCCAGCAGCTTGGGACAGCTCTCTGGAAACACCATATATTTT
TRBJ2-7 | - | TRBV11-2 | TRBD1 | CASSPGTGVFYEQYF | TGTGCCAGCAGCCCGGGGACAGGGGTATTCTACGAGCAGTACTTC
TRBJ1-5 | - | TRBV30 | - | CAWSVGGDQPQHF | TGTGCCTGGAGTGTGGGAGGAGATCAGCCCCAGCATTTT
TRBJ1-4 | - | TRBV7-2 | - | CASSLARTTNEKLFF | TGTGCCAGCAGCTTAGCGCGCACAACTAATGAAAAACTGTTTTTT
TRBJ2-1 | - | TRBV27 | TRBD2 | CASSGITGLAGLSSYNEQFF | TGTGCCAGCAGTGGGATTACGGGACTAGCGGGGTTGAGCTCCTACAATGAGCAGTTCTTC
TRBJ2-3 | - | TRBV29-1 | TRBD2 | CSGSGLAATDTQYF | TGCAGCGGGAGTGGACTAGCGGCTACAGATACGCAGTATTTT
TRBJ1-1 | once | TRBV4-3 | - | CASSQDQGMNTEAFF | TGCGCCAGCAGCCAAGACCAGGGTATGAACACTGAAGCTTTCTTT
TRBJ2-3 | - | TRBV7-9 | - | CASSLLGALADTQYF | TGTGCCAGCAGCTTACTGGGGGCCTTAGCAGATACGCAGTATTTT
TRBJ1-1 | few | TRBV25-1 | - | CASSDPSGPIFTEAFF | TGTGCCAGCAGTGACCCCTCAGGGCCGATCTTCACTGAAGCTTTCTTT
TRBJ1-2 | few | TRBV7-2 | - | CASSLDPEPGDGYTF | TGTGCCAGCAGCTTAGATCCAGAACCCGGGGATGGCTACACCTTC
TRBJ1-1 | - | TRBV7-9 | TRBD1 | CASSLGQGVNTEAFF | TGTGCCAGCAGCTTAGGACAGGGGGTGAACACTGAAGCTTTCTTT